A single sample is the source of the 21 T cell receptor beta chains below, sequenced in a study of chemoradiotherapy in HPV16-positive cancers. Assay used: immunoSEQ multiplex PCR; TCRdb lists only in-frame clones, some missing. This sample has about 68,000 clones, with 88% found just once. Source: blood, taken from a patient who underwent chemoradiotherapy. These receptor sequences come from a human donor with HPV-associated anogenital cancer.

This clone was picked up a small number of times. The chain combines TRBV29-1 with TRBJ2-7; 8 nucleotides agree with TRBD2. Germline assignment: CDR1 SQVTM and CDR2 ANQGSEA. The CDR3 is made up of 12 amino acids. J gave up 1 base and V 6 bases, and 2 bases lay outside the gene matches. CDR3 DNA sequence: TGCAGCGTATCTAGCGGGTCCTACGAGCAGTACTTC. It codes for CSVSSGSYEQYF.

V and J are TRBV2 and TRBJ2-7; 9 bases are shared with TRBD1. CDR3 length: 14 amino acids. V trimming: 8 bases; J trimming: 0 bases; junction bases outside the gene matches: 5. Germline-derived CDR1 and CDR2 are SNHLY and FYNNEI. CDR3 in DNA: TGTGCCAGCCGGGGACAGGGAAGCTCCTACGAGCAGTACTTC. It encodes CASRGQGSSYEQYF.

For the CDR3, the DNA is TGTGCCATCAGTGAGGGGACAGGGCCTCGGACGAGTGAAAAACTGTTTTTT. Amino acids: CAISEGTGPRTSEKLFF. The genes are TRBV10-3 and TRBJ1-4; 9 nucleotides align to TRBD1. After removal of 2 bases from V and 7 bases from J, the junction contained 11 bases not matched to a gene. Germline CDR1 is ENHRY and CDR2 is SYGVKD. The CDR3 totals 17 residues.

This chain connects TRBV6-5 to TRBJ1-2, with 9 bases lining up with TRBD1. Germline V lookup: CDR1 MNHEY, CDR2 SVGAGI. The CDR3 sequence is 15 residues long. The ends lost 4 bases at V and 2 bases at J; junction bases unmatched: 5. In DNA form, the CDR3 reads TGTGCCAGCAGTTCCCCGGGACAGGGAAACTATGGCTACACCTTC. This sequence encodes CASSSPGQGNYGYTF.

In the case of this clone: The conserved closing phenylalanine or tryptophan is absent in this CDR3, likely reflecting a read error. The gene calls are TRBV4-1 and TRBJ2-2; TRBD1 matches at 9 bases. Trimming cost V 10 bases and J 7 bases; bases outside gene matches: 7. This CDR3 is 13 amino acids long. The germline CDR1 and CDR2 sequences are MGHRA and YSYEKL. The CDR3 loop is CATTQGAFGELFL. The CDR3 region has the DNA TGCGCCACCACACAGGGGGCGTTCGGGGAGCTGTTTCTT.

The genes are TRBV7-9 and TRBJ2-5, with TRBD1 as a possible D gene (6 bases). The length of the CDR3 is 16 residues. V dropped 5 bases and J dropped 1 base, with 17 bases sitting between them. The germline gives CDR1 SEHNR, CDR2 FQNEAQ (reference sequence). CDR3 sequence (DNA): TGTGCCAGCAGCCCCCACCCAGGGGCAACCCAAGAGACCCAGTACTTC. The encoded protein is CASSPHPGATQETQYF.

The rearrangement links TRBV6-5 to TRBJ2-2, with unresolved D. The CDR3 totals 14 residues. Germline values: CDR1 MNHEY, CDR2 SVGAGI. V was trimmed by 2 bases and J by 4 bases, leaving 8 bases between them. CDR3 in DNA: TGTGCCAGCAGTTACCCCCAAGCCACCGGGGAGCTGTTTTTT. Its protein product is CASSYPQATGELFF.

The chain is built from TRBV2 and TRBJ2-2, with 7 bases fitting TRBD1. The V and J ends lost 7 bases and 6 bases, in that order; junction bases with no gene match: 14. The CDR3 extends over 16 amino acids. Germline CDR1 reads SNHLY; CDR2 reads FYNNEI. The CDR3 DNA reads TGTGCCAGCACTGGACAGGCGAGCTTTAACGCCGGGGAGCTGTTTTTT. It yields the protein CASTGQASFNAGELFF.

The rearrangement uses TRBV19 and TRBJ2-2, with D perhaps being TRBD1 or TRBD2 (5 bases each). The V gene lost 9 bases and the J gene lost 6 bases, with 17 bases spanning the gap. The CDR3 loop spans 14 amino acids. CDR1 is LNHDA, CDR2 SQIVND, per germline (reference sequence). The CDR3 protein is CASRSGTRAGELFF. The CDR3 DNA reads TGTGCCAGCCGGTCGGGGACGCGGGCCGGGGAGCTGTTTTTT.

The chain has TRBV7-2 and TRBJ2-1, with 7 positions matching TRBD1. Germline V gene data show CDR1 as SGHTA and CDR2 as FQGNSA. V shed 4 bases, J shed 0 bases, and the junction held 6 bases outside the gene matches. CDR3 length: 16 amino acids. The CDR3 spells CASSSRQGGSYNEQFF. CDR3 in DNA: TGTGCCAGCAGCTCTCGACAGGGTGGCTCCTACAATGAGCAGTTCTTC.

The rearrangement uses TRBV5-8 and TRBJ2-5, with 8 nucleotides matching TRBD1. From germline, CDR1 is SGHTS and CDR2 YDEGEE. V was clipped by 6 bases and J by 4 bases; unmatched bases: 8. The CDR3 extends over 14 amino acids. The CDR3 bases are TGTGCCAGCAAACTTTACAGGGGGAGAGAGACCCAGTACTTC. Translation gives CASKLYRGRETQYF.

The chain couples TRBV2 to TRBJ1-2, with D maybe TRBD1 (5 bases). Germline V gene data show CDR1 as SNHLY and CDR2 as FYNNEI. There are 14 residues in the CDR3. The V and J ends lost 5 bases and 2 bases respectively, with 12 bases between them. CDR3 protein: CASSQDGTNYGYTF. The CDR3 nucleotides are TGTGCCAGCAGTCAAGACGGGACCAACTATGGCTACACCTTC.

CDR3 in DNA: TGTGCCAGCAGCGTAGTTGAAACGAACACCGGGGAGCTGTTTTTT. Amino acids: CASSVVETNTGELFF. The chain uses TRBV9 and TRBJ2-2, with D unclear. Germline CDR1 and CDR2: SGDLS and YYNGEE. The CDR3 contains 15 residues. V lost 0 bases and J lost 0, with 6 bases in between. Full variable domain (outside the CDR3, taken from reference TRBV9 and TRBJ2-2): DSGVTQTPKHLITATGQRVTLRCSPRSGDLSVYWYQQSLDQGLQFLIQYYNGEERAKGNILERFSAQQFPDLHSELNLSSLELGDSALYFCASSVVETNTGELFFGEGSRLTVL.

This chain connects TRBV5-1 to TRBJ2-5; 9 positions agree with TRBD2. CDR1 is SGHRS and CDR2 is YFSETQ in the germline V gene. The V and J ends lost 4 bases and 2 bases, in that order; junction bases with no gene match: 9. The CDR3 loop spans 16 amino acids. CDR3 in DNA: TGCGCCAGCAGCCGCGGGGGGGCGGCACATCAAGAGACCCAGTACTTC. This encodes CASSRGGAAHQETQYF. The whole variable domain, filled in from reference TRBV5-1 and TRBJ2-5, reads KAGVTQTPRYLIKTRGQQVTLSCSPISGHRSVSWYQQTPGQGLQFLFEYFSETQRNKGNFPGRFSGRQFSNSRSEMNVSTLELGDSALYLCASSRGGAAHQETQYFGPGTRLLVL.

J is TRBJ1-3 and V is TRBV11-2; D not certain. Looked up from germline, CDR1 is SGHAT and CDR2 is FQNNGV. Trimming pared 3 bases from V and 4 bases from J, leaving 7 bases between. The CDR3 runs 13 residues. The CDR3 sequence: CASSFLTGNTIYF. The CDR3 nucleotides are TGTGCCAGCAGCTTCCTAACCGGAAACACCATATATTTT.

The chain recombines TRBV5-1 with TRBJ1-5; TRBD1 aligns across 7 bases. CDR1 and CDR2 from the germline V gene are SGHRS and YFSETQ. V lost 0 bases to trimming and J lost 5 bases; unmatched junction nucleotides: 2. The CDR3 has 14 amino acids. The CDR3 spells CASSLGQGDQPQHF. The CDR3 DNA reads as TGCGCCAGCAGCTTGGGGCAGGGGGATCAGCCCCAGCATTTT.

The CDR3 loop reads CASVRAGGLTGELFF. CDR3 DNA sequence: TGTGCCAGCGTTCGAGCGGGAGGTCTTACCGGGGAGCTGTTTTTT. V gene TRBV28 combines with J gene TRBJ2-2; 9 bases are a match to TRBD2. V shed 8 bases, J shed 5 bases, and the junction held 9 bases outside the gene matches. The CDR3 is 15 amino acids. Germline V gives CDR1 MDHEN, CDR2 SYDVKM.

The V gene is TRBV7-3, the J gene TRBJ1-1; D call uncertain. The V and J ends lost 2 bases and 1 base respectively, with 11 bases between them. CDR3 length equals 15 residues. Germline loops: CDR1 SGHTA, CDR2 FQGTGA. CDR3 sequence (DNA): TGTGCCAGCAGCTTAGAATACAGCGCGAACACTGAAGCTTTCTTT. Protein: CASSLEYSANTEAFF.

This clone was counted a few times. The rearrangement joins TRBV12-5 to TRBJ2-3, with D tentatively TRBD1 or TRBD2 (5 bases each). The CDR3 is 17 residues long. Germline V gene sequence: CDR1 LGHNT, CDR2 FRNRAP. Trimming shortened V by 2 bases and J by 4 bases, and 19 bases separated the two germline ends. The CDR3 nucleotides are TGTGCTAGTGGTTTGTGGCCAAACGCCGGGACCCCAGATACGCAGTATTTT. Its translation: CASGLWPNAGTPDTQYF.

This chain uses TRBV5-1 with TRBJ2-7, with D tentatively TRBD2 (5 bases). This CDR3 is 15 amino acids long. V lost 5 bases and J lost 7, with 22 bases in between. The germline CDR1 and CDR2 sequences are SGHRS and YFSETQ. CDR3 sequence (DNA): TGCGCCAGCAGTCCTCTTGGACTCGAAACGGGGGAGCAGTACTTC. Its translation is CASSPLGLETGEQYF. The variable domain in full, completed from reference TRBV5-1 and TRBJ2-7, reads KAGVTQTPRYLIKTRGQQVTLSCSPISGHRSVSWYQQTPGQGLQFLFEYFSETQRNKGNFPGRFSGRQFSNSRSEMNVSTLELGDSALYLCASSPLGLETGEQYFGPGTRLTVT.

J is TRBJ1-2 and V is TRBV27; 7 nucleotides match TRBD1. Germline values: CDR1 MNHEY, CDR2 SMNVEV (reference sequence). V trimming: 6 bases; J trimming: 10 bases; junction bases outside the gene matches: 14. The CDR3 covers 14 residues. As DNA, the CDR3 is TGTGCCAGCAGCACAAGACAGGGCTTAAGGCTCTACACCTTC. It yields the protein CASSTRQGLRLYTF.